This record covers a single TCR beta chain. Its antigen is not identified. The time point is: newly diagnosed GD, antithyroid drugs for less than 3 months. RNA extracted from PBMCs served as the sequencing template. Both iRepertoire HTBI primers and Arm-PCR of CDR3 regions were used to build the TCR beta libraries. TCRdb reprocessed the multiplex PCR reads via MiXCR and lists one record per CDR3 protein. The sample lists some 250,000 distinct CDR3 sequences, about 20% seen once, with approximately 15% in the top ten. This specimen comes from a study of regulatory T cells in long-lasting Graves disease. General study points: Limited samples may have lowered accuracy.

This CDR3 has 14 residues. V trimming: 7 bases; J trimming: 5 bases; junction bases outside the gene matches: 10. This sample also appeared in a second study, on T cells in Graves' hyperthyroidism and ophthalmopathy. That report adds: HTBI primers were the set used in a first-round RT-PCR of the TCR CDR3.

J is TRBJ2-7 and V is TRBV12-3 or TRBV12-4, with 8 bases identical to TRBD1. The clonotype was recovered from a woman aged 30 to 39 with Graves disease. Specimen: peripheral blood mononuclear cells (PBMCs), collected at new diagnosis, from a patient treated with antithyroid drugs. This CDR3 is CASTETGDVDEQYF. The CDR3 coding sequence is TGTGCCAGCACCGAGACAGGGGATGTCGACGAGCAGTACTTC.